In its sample, the clone carrying this TCR beta chain was seen a few times. Its antigen is as yet unknown. Unique molecular identifiers were in the cDNA, with template-switch universal primer binding. MiXCR was run by TCRdb on the 5' RACE reads, yielding one entry per CDR3 protein. The sample includes approximately 530,000 distinct CDR3 sequences, about a fifth of them seen just once. The record originates from a study of identical twins. Study results and caveats: Cord blood beta clonotypes that were abundant carried fewer insertions, and memory repertoires showed no such trend. Zero-insertion analyses might be partly confounded by invariant T cells like MAIT and iNKT.

This CDR3 comprises 16 residues. V trimming: 2 bases; J trimming: 6 bases; junction bases outside the gene matches: 9. Germline assignment: CDR1 SGHTA and CDR2 FQGNSA. This sample also appeared in a second study, on yellow fever vaccine responses in identical twins.

Sequencing used CD4+ T cells sorted from blood. This receptor was identified in a woman younger than 30 in good health. This chain joins TRBV7-2 and TRBJ2-3; 9 bases align to TRBD2. The CDR3 DNA follows: TGTGCCAGCAGCTTAAGTAGCGGGGGTAAATGGGATACGCAGTATTTT. This sequence encodes CASSLSSGGKWDTQYF.